This TCR beta chain was sequenced for a study of T cell changes during pregnancy in multiple sclerosis (dated by TCRdb to between 2018 and 2021). In the study overall: The study examined how the T cell repertoire changed over the course of pregnancy in women with multiple sclerosis.

Details on this clone: Its specific antigen is unknown. Nothing much larger sits one base from this clone, and base qualities are not available.

Receptor libraries were prepared by the immunoSEQ multiplex PCR assay. As stored in TCRdb, this immuneACCESS dataset retains in-frame rearrangements with V and J assigned. A fraction of the clones does not appear; measured against another copy, unresolved V genes explain less than half of the discrepancy, and the remainder lacks a known reason. Across this sample there are under 50,000 clones, with approximately 91% seen only once. The biggest ten clones account for roughly 4% of the sample. Germline trimming: 0 bases from V, 2 bases from J; junction bases outside gene matches: 2. From a lookup of the germline V gene, CDR1 and CDR2 are LGHNA and YSLEER. The CDR3 starts with the cysteine, ends with the phenylalanine, and has 16 residues. Just CDR3 DNA is preserved here, 48 bases in frame from base 1.

The origin of this receptor is a female donor with multiple sclerosis, enrolled in a pregnancy study. Sequenced material: CD8+ T cells from peripheral blood mononuclear cells, taken in the first trimester of pregnancy. The receptor chain draws on TRBV4-3 and TRBJ1-2; TRBD1 fits 11 bases in the junction. The DNA sequence reads TGCGCCAGCAGCCAAGATCGGACAGGGGGCAACTATGGCTACACCTTC. The resulting protein is CASSQDRTGGNYGYTF.